A selection of T cell receptor beta chains follows, all from one sample in a study of CD4+ T cells in melanoma. Profiling relied on immunoSEQ multiplex PCR, and the TCRdb table lists in-frame clones only, not all of them. The sample has 90,000 to 130,000 clones; around 93% are singletons. Sequencing used peripheral blood. These receptors originate from a human donor with melanoma. Both conserved end residues are part of each CDR3. D genes are given only for firm matches. Expanded clones get a size class; other rows say once, few or many, or leave the size out.

v_call	d_call	clone_size	j_call	cdr3_nt	cdr3_aa
TRBV4-3	.	.	TRBJ2-3	TGCGCCAGCAGCCAAGCGCGGGGCGGAACATTCACAGATACGCAGTATTTT	CASSQARGGTFTDTQYF
TRBV9	TRBD2	.	TRBJ2-7	TGTGCCAGCAGCCCCGCCGTAGCGGGAGGCTCCTACGAGCAGTACTTC	CASSPAVAGGSYEQYF
TRBV2	.	.	TRBJ1-1	TGTGCCAGCATTCTGACTCCCACTGAAGCTTTCTTT	CASILTPTEAFF
TRBV4-2	.	.	TRBJ1-1	TGTGCCAGCAGCCAATTAATGTTAGAGCGGGGGAGAACTGAAGCTTTCTTT	CASSQLMLERGRTEAFF
TRBV30	.	.	TRBJ1-4	TGTGCCTGGACCGGCGGGTTTAATGAAAAACTGTTTTTT	CAWTGGFNEKLFF
TRBV5-4	.	.	TRBJ2-1	TGTGCCAGCAGCTTGGACCAGAGATCCTACAATGAGCAGTTCTTC	CASSLDQRSYNEQFF
TRBV10-3	TRBD1	.	TRBJ1-2	TGTGCCATCAGTGGGGACAGGGGGCAGAGCTACACCTTC	CAISGDRGQSYTF
TRBV29-1	TRBD1	.	TRBJ2-7	TGCAGCGCGGGACCAGGGGGTTACGAGCAGTACTTC	CSAGPGGYEQYF
TRBV19	.	.	TRBJ1-5	TGTGCCAGTAGTATACAGGACCATAGCAATCAGCCCCAGCATTTT	CASSIQDHSNQPQHF
TRBV5-8	.	.	TRBJ2-5	TGTGCCAGCAGCTCGGTGGTGAACTATCAAGAGACCCAGTACTTC	CASSSVVNYQETQYF
TRBV7-3	TRBD2	.	TRBJ2-5	TGTGCCAGCAGCTTAAACGGGGGGGCCCAAGAGACCCAGTACTTC	CASSLNGGAQETQYF
TRBV4-2	TRBD2	.	TRBJ2-3	TGTGCCAGCAGCAGTCTCGGGCGGGGGGGCACAGATACGCAGTATTTT	CASSSLGRGGTDTQYF
TRBV5-3	.	few	TRBJ1-1	TGTGCCAGAAGCTTGACCCCGACAGCTGAAGCTTTCTTT	CARSLTPTAEAFF
TRBV9	TRBD2	.	TRBJ2-5	TGTGCCAGCAGCGTAGGAGTCTGGCGGGGGGGCGAATTTGGAAAGACCCAGTACTTC	CASSVGVWRGGEFGKTQYF
TRBV7-2	.	.	TRBJ2-7	TGTGCCAGCAGCTCCCGGGACCGCTACGAGCAGTACTTC	CASSSRDRYEQYF
TRBV5-8	.	.	TRBJ1-2	TGTGCCAGCACCGTTTTGGGGGAGCGGCTAGCTAACTATGGCTACACCTTC	CASTVLGERLANYGYTF
TRBV6-5	.	few	TRBJ2-6	TGTGCCAGCAGTTACTACGGGGACTCTGGGGCCAACGTCCTGACTTTC	CASSYYGDSGANVLTF
TRBV27	.	.	TRBJ1-4	TGTGCCAGCAGCCTCTTCCGTCTCGGGGGTAATGAAAAACTGTTTTTT	CASSLFRLGGNEKLFF
TRBV9	.	.	TRBJ2-3	TGTGCCAGCAGCGTAGCTCCTCAGGTCGATACGCAGTATTTT	CASSVAPQVDTQYF
TRBV12-5	.	once	TRBJ2-5	TGTGCTAGTGGTTCCCCCCCCCAGGGGCTACAAGAGACCCAGTACTTC	CASGSPPQGLQETQYF
TRBV6-6	.	.	TRBJ2-3	TGTGCCAGCATCCCCTCGGGGGCTGTGACGCAGTATTTT	CASIPSGAVTQYF
TRBV10-3	TRBD2	.	TRBJ2-7	TGTGCCATCAGTGATCCCAGCGGGAGCTACGAGCAGTACTTC	CAISDPSGSYEQYF
TRBV13	TRBD2	.	TRBJ2-1	TGTGCCAGCAGCTTTATAGCGGGGGGGCCATCCTACAATGAGCAGTTCTTC	CASSFIAGGPSYNEQFF
TRBV7-2	TRBD2	.	TRBJ2-3	TGTGCCAGCAGCCCCCAGCGGGGGGTCCGTAGCACAGATACGCAGTATTTT	CASSPQRGVRSTDTQYF
TRBV18	.	few	TRBJ2-1	TGTGCCAGCTCAAGGGGCCTGGACAATGAGCAGTTCTTC	CASSRGLDNEQFF
TRBV4-2	TRBD2	.	TRBJ2-5	TGTGCCAGCAGCCAAAAGCGGGGCCCCCACGAGACCCAGTACTTC	CASSQKRGPHETQYF
TRBV12-2	.	.	TRBJ2-7	TGTGCAAGTCGCTTACAAATGTATGGAACAGTAAGATACGAGCAGTACTTC	CASRLQMYGTVRYEQYF
TRBV5-4	TRBD1	.	TRBJ2-7	TGTGCCAGCAGCTTGGGACAGGGGGACGAGCAGTACTTC	CASSLGQGDEQYF
TRBV7-3	TRBD2	.	TRBJ2-3	TGTGCCAGCAGCTCCTTGACTAGCGGGTCAGATACGCAGTATTTT	CASSSLTSGSDTQYF
TRBV9	.	.	TRBJ2-6	TGTGCCAGCACCGATAGGGCCCGGGGGAACTCTGGGGCCAACGTCCTGACTTTC	CASTDRARGNSGANVLTF
TRBV4-1	.	.	TRBJ2-5	TGCGCCAGCAGCCAACAAACTAGTATTCCAGAGACCCAGTACTTC	CASSQQTSIPETQYF
TRBV6-1	.	once	TRBJ2-3	TGTGCCAGCAGCGCCTTGAGGGCAGGTACAGATACGCAGTATTTT	CASSALRAGTDTQYF
TRBV28	TRBD1	.	TRBJ2-1	TGTGCCAGCAGTTTCGGCGACAGGGGGACCCTTGACTACAATGAGCAGTTCTTC	CASSFGDRGTLDYNEQFF
TRBV18	.	.	TRBJ2-7	TGTGCCAGCTCACCATTTTCAGGACAGACCTACGAGCAGTACTTC	CASSPFSGQTYEQYF
TRBV19	.	.	TRBJ1-2	TGTGCCAGTAGCAAAACGCAGGGATTAAGAAATGGCTACACCTTC	CASSKTQGLRNGYTF
TRBV10-3	.	.	TRBJ2-6	TGTGCCATCAGTTTGGCGGATAAATCTGGGGCCAACGTCCTGACTTTC	CAISLADKSGANVLTF
TRBV4-3	.	.	TRBJ2-7	TGCGCCAGCAGCCGCGCCAGGTTCTCCTACGAGCAGTACTTC	CASSRARFSYEQYF
TRBV19	.	.	TRBJ2-1	TGTGCCAGTAGGGGCACGATCTCCTACAATGAGCAGTTCTTC	CASRGTISYNEQFF
TRBV4-1	TRBD1	.	TRBJ2-7	TGCGCCAGCAGCCAAGAGGGGAAGGGGGCGCTTGCCTACGAGCAGTACTTC	CASSQEGKGALAYEQYF
TRBV28	.	.	TRBJ2-5	TGTGCCAGCAGCACAAGACAGGCGACGCAAGAGACCCAGTACTTC	CASSTRQATQETQYF
TRBV7-3	.	.	TRBJ1-1	TGTGCCAGCAGCCTCGCTGGGCAGGGAACTGAAGCTTTCTTT	CASSLAGQGTEAFF